The clone carrying this TCR beta chain has a handful of counts. The target antigen is unknown. The sample originates from a study of T cell repertoires in cytomegalovirus infection. Trimming pared 5 bases from V and 3 bases from J, leaving 7 bases between. Per the germline V gene, CDR1 is DFQATT and CDR2 is SNEGSKA (reference sequence). The CDR3 loop spans 11 amino acids. A single record per CDR3 protein comes from TCRdb applying MiXCR to the reads. Among about 830,000 distinct CDR3 sequences listed, approximately 32% were seen once. Sequencing used cultured CD8+ T cells from PBMCs, obtained from culture after CMV antigen stimulation. J is TRBJ1-1 and V is TRBV20-1, with D uncertain. This receptor was taken from a human donor in good health (CMV status not recorded). Some clones in this sample may be carry-over from other donors' samples. This chain's CDR3 is CSAVSYTEAFF. The CDR3 nucleotides are TGCAGTGCTGTAAGTTACACTGAAGCTTTCTTT.